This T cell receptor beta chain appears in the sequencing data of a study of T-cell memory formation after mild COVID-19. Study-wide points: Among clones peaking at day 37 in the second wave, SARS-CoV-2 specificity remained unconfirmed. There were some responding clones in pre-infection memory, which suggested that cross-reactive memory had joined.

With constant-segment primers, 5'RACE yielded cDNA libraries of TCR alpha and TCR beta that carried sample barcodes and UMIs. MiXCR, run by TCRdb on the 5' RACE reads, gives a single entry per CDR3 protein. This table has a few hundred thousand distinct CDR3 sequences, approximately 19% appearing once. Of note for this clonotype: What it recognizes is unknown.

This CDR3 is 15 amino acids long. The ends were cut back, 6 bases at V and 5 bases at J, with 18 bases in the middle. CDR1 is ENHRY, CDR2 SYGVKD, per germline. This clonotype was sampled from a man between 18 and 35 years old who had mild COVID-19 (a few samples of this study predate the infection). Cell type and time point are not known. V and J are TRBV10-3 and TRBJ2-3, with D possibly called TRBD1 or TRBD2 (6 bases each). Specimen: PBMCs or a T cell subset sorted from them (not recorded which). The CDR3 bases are TGTGCCATCAGCATACCGGGGGCCACGGGAGATACGCAGTATTTT. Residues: CAISIPGATGDTQYF.